Listed here is a single T cell receptor (beta chain). What it recognizes is unknown. This sample is drawn from a study of T cells after yellow fever vaccination. Study-wide context: Preparation of the low-cell-number fractions used SMART-Seq v4 Ultra Low Input.

This CDR3 is built from 15 residues. Germline V CDR1 and CDR2: MNHEY, SVGAGI. Between the trimmed V and J ends, which lost 1 base and 6 bases, there was a span of 13 bases. TCRdb passed the 5' RACE reads through MiXCR, listing each CDR3 protein once. The table has around 150,000 distinct CDR3 sequences, 6% to 7.5% seen once. Study observations and caveats: Though weaker, the secondary response peaked faster, on day 5 versus 15. Detected again after the booster were most primary-vaccination clones, at 96% CD4 and 70% to 90% CD8. A limited proportion of clonotypes was detected within both the CD4 and CD8 compartments.

The rearrangement links TRBV6-5 to TRBJ2-1, with no clear D. The TCR sequence derives from a man between 18 and 35 years old who received the YFV17D yellow fever vaccine. Source: CD4+ T cells sorted from PBMCs, taken 5 days after the first yellow fever vaccination. DNA of the CDR3: TGTGCCAGCAGTTACTGGACCGCTGCCCCCAATGAGCAGTTCTTC. Protein product: CASSYWTAAPNEQFF.